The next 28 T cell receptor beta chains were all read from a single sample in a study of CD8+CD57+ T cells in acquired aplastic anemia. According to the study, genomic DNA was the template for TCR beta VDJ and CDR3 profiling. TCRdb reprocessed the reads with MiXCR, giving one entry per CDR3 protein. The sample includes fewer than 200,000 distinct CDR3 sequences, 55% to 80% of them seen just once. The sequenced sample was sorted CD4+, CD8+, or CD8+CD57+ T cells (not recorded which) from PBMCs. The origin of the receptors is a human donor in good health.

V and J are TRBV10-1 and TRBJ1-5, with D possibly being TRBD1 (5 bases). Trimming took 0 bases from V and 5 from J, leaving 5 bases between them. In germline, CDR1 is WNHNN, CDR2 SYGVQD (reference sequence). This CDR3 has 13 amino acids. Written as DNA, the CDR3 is TGCGCCAGCAGTGAGTCGACAGATCAGCCCCAGCATTTT. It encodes CASSESTDQPQHF.

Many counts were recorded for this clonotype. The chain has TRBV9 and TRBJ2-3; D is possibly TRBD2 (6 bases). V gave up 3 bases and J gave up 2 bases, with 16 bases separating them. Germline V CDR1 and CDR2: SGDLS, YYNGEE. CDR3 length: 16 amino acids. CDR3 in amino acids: CASSEAGTQITDTQYF. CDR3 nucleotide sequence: TGTGCCAGCAGCGAGGCGGGGACTCAAATCACAGATACGCAGTATTTT.

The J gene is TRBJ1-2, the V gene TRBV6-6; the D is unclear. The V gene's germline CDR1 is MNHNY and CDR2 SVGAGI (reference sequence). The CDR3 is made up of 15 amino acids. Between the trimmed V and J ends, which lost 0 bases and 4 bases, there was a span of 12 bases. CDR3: CASSYSKLNAYGYTF. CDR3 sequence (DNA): TGTGCCAGCAGTTACTCGAAACTTAACGCCTATGGCTACACCTTC.

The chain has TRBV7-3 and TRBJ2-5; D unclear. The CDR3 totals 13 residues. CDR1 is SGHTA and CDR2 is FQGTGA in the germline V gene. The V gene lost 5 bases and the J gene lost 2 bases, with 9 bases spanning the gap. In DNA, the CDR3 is TGTGCCAGCAGCCTATGGGAACAAGAGACCCAGTACTTC. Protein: CASSLWEQETQYF.

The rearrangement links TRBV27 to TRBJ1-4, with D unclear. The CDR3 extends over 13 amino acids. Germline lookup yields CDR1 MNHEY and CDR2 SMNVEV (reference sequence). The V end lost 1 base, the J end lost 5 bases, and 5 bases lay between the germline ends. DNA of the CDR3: TGTGCCAGCAGTTTATGGTCGAATGAAAAACTGTTTTTT. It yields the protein CASSLWSNEKLFF.

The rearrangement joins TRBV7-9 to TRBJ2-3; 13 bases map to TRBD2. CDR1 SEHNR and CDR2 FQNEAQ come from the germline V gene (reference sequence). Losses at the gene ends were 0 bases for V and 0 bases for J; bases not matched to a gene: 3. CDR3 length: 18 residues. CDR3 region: CASSLARLAGGSTDTQYF. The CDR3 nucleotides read TGTGCCAGCAGCTTAGCCAGACTAGCGGGGGGAAGCACAGATACGCAGTATTTT.

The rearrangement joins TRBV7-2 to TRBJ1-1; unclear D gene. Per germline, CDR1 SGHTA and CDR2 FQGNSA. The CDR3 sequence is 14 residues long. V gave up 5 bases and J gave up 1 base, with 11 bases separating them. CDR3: CASSLGLRNTEAFF. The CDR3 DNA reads TGTGCCAGCAGCCTGGGGTTGAGGAACACTGAAGCTTTCTTT.

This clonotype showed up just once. CDR3 DNA: TGTGCCAGCAGCGTAGAAGGCGGCGCACTACATGAGACCCAGTACTTC. The encoded protein is CASSVEGGALHETQYF. The chain combines TRBV7-8 with TRBJ2-5; D is unresolved. The V gene lost 5 bases and the J gene lost 5 bases, with 21 bases spanning the gap. The CDR3 is 16 amino acids. Looked up from germline, CDR1 is SGHVS and CDR2 is FQNEAQ.

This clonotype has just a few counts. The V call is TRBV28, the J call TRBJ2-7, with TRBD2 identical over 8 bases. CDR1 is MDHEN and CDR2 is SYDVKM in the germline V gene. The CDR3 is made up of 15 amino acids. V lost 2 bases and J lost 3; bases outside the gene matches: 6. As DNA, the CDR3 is TGTGCCAGCAGTTTAGGGACTAGTTATTTCTACGAGCAGTACTTC. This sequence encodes CASSLGTSYFYEQYF.

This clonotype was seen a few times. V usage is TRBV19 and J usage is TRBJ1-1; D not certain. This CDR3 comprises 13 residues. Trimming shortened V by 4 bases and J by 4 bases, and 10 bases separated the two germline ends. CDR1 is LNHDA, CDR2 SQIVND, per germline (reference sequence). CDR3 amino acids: CASSTVRGTEAFF. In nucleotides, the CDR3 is TGTGCCAGTAGTACCGTACGGGGCACTGAAGCTTTCTTT.

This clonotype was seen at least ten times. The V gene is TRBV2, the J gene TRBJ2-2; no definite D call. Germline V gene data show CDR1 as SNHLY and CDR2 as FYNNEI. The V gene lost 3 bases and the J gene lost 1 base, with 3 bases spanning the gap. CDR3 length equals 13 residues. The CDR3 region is CASSEWNTGELFF. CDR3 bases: TGTGCCAGCAGTGAGTGGAACACCGGGGAGCTGTTTTTT.

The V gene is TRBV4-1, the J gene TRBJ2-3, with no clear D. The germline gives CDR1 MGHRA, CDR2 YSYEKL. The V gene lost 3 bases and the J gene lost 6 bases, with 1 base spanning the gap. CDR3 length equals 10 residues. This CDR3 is CASSHDTQYF. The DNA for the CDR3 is TGCGCCAGCAGCCACGATACGCAGTATTTT.

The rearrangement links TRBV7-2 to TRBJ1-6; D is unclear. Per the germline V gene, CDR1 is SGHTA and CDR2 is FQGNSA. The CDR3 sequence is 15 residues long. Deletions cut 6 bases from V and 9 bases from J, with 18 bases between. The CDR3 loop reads CASSSVGLPGSPLHF. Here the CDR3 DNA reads TGTGCCAGCAGTTCGGTAGGCCTGCCCGGTTCACCCCTCCACTTT.

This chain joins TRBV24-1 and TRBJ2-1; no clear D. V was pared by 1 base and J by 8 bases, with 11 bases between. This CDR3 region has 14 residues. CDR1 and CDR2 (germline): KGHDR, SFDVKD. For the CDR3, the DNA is TGTGCCACCAGTGATTTTCAACTAACCGATGAGCAGTTCTTC. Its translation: CATSDFQLTDEQFF.

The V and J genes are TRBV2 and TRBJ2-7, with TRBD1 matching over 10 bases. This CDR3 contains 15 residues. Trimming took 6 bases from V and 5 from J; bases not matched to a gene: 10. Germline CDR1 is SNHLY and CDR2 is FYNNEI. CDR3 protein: CASSYRPGQGNEQYF. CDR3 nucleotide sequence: TGTGCCAGCAGCTATAGGCCGGGACAGGGGAACGAGCAGTACTTC.

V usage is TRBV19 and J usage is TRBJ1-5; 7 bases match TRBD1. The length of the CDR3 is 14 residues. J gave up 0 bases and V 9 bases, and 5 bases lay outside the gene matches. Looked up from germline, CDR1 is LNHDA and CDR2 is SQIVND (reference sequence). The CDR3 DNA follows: TGTGCCAGCCGAGGGGGCCTTAGCAATCAGCCCCAGCATTTT. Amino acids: CASRGGLSNQPQHF.

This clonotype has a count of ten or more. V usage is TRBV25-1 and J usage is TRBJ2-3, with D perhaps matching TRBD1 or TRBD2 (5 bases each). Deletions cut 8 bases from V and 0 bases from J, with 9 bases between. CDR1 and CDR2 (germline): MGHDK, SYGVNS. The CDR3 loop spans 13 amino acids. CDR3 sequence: CASGRDSTDTQYF. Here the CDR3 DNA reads TGTGCCAGCGGCCGGGACAGCACAGATACGCAGTATTTT.

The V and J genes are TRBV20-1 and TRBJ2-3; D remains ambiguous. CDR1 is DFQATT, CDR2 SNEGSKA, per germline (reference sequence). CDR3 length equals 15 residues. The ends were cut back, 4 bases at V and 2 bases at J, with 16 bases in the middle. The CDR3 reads CSAIDGNQPTDTQYF. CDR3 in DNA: TGCAGTGCTATAGACGGCAACCAGCCCACAGATACGCAGTATTTT.

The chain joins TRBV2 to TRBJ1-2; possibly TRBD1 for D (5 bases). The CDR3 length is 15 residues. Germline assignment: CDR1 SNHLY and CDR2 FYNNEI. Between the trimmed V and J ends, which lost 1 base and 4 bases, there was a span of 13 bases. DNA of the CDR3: TGTGCCAGCAGTGAAGTGGAAGGGGAACGCTATGGCTACACCTTC. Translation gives CASSEVEGERYGYTF. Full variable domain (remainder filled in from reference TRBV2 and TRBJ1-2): EPEVTQTPSHQVTQMGQEVILRCVPISNHLYFYWYRQILGQKVEFLVSFYNNEISEKSEIFDDQFSVERPDGSNFTLKIRSTKLEDSAMYFCASSEVEGERYGYTFGSGTRLTVV.

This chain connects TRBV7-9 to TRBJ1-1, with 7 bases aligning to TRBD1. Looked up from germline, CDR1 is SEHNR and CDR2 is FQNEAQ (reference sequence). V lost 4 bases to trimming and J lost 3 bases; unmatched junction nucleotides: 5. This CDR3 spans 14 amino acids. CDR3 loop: CASSSGTGDTEAFF. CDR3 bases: TGTGCCAGCAGCTCGGGTACAGGGGACACTGAAGCTTTCTTT.

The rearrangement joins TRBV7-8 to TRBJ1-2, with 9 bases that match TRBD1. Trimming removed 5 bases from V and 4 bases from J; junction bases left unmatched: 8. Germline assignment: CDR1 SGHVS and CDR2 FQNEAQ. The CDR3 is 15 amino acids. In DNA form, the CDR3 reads TGTGCCAGCAGCCCTTCCACAGGGGGCACCTATGGCTACACCTTC. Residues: CASSPSTGGTYGYTF.

The chain's CDR3 is CASSFRDGPYNEQFF. CDR3 nucleotide sequence: TGTGCCAGCAGCTTCCGGGACGGGCCCTACAATGAGCAGTTCTTC. The chain has TRBV7-9 and TRBJ2-1; D is possibly TRBD1 or TRBD2 (5 bases each). This CDR3 has 15 residues. CDR1 and CDR2 from the germline V gene are SEHNR and FQNEAQ (reference sequence). Trimming cost V 3 bases and J 2 bases, with 11 bases left between them.

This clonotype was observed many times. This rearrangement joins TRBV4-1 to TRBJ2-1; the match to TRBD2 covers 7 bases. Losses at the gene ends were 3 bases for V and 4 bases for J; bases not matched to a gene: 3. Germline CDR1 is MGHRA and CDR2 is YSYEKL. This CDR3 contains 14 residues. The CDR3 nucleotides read TGCGCCAGCAGCCATCAACTAGCGTACAATGAGCAGTTCTTC. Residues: CASSHQLAYNEQFF.

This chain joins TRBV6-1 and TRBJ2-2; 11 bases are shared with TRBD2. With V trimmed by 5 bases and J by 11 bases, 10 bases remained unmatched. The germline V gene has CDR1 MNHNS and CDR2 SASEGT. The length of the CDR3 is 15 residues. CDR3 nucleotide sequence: TGTGCCAGCAGTTACTCTAGCGGGGGGACGTACGAGCTGTTTTTT. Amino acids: CASSYSSGGTYELFF.

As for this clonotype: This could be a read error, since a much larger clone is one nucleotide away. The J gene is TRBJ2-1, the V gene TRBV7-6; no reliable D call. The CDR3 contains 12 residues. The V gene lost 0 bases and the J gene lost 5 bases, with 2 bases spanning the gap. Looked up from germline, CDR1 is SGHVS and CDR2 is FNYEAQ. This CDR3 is CASSLAHNEQFF. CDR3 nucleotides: TGTGCCAGCAGCTTAGCGCACAATGAGCAGTTCTTC. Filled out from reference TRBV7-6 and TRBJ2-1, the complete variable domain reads GAGVSQSPRYKVTKRGQDVALRCDPISGHVSLYWYRQALGQGPEFLTYFNYEAQQDKSGLPNDRFSAERPEGSISTLTIQRTEQRDSAMYRCASSLAHNEQFFGPGTRLTVL.

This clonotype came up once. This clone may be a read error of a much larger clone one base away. CDR3 bases: TGTGCCAGCAGCCAAGGGAGAGGGGCGAACACTGAAGCTTTCTTT. Protein product: CASSQGRGANTEAFF. This rearrangement joins TRBV4-2 to TRBJ1-1, with a possible D match to TRBD1 (5 bases). With 1 base removed from V and 1 base from J, the gap between germline ends came to 10 bases. This CDR3 contains 15 residues. Per the germline V gene, CDR1 is LGHNA and CDR2 is YNFKEQ.

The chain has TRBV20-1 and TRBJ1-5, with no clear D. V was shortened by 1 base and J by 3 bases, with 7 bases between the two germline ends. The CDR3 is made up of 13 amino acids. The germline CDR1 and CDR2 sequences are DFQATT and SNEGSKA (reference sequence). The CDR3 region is CSARVANNQPQHF. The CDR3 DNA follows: TGCAGTGCTAGAGTGGCAAACAATCAGCCCCAGCATTTT.

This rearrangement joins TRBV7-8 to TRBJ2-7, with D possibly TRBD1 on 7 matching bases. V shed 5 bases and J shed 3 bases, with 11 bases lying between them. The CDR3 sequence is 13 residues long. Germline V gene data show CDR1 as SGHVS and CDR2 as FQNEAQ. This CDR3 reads CASSRGTDYEQYF. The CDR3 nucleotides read TGTGCCAGCAGCCGCGGGACAGACTACGAGCAGTACTTC.